This is a list of T cell receptor beta chains from one sample in a study of identical twins. TCRdb fed the 5' RACE reads into MiXCR, producing one record per CDR3 protein. Here the sample spans 1.5 million to 2 million distinct CDR3 sequences, 32% being singletons. Sequencing was carried out using cord blood. Receptor source: a newborn girl in good health. CDR3s leave out the opening cysteine and the closing phenylalanine or tryptophan. The order of the fields is CDR3 protein, J gene, D gene, V gene, clone size. The D gene is left open where the match is weak. Not all rows give a size; the values are once, few, many and, for expanded clones, a class.

ATSEIEGTDSTDTQY,TRBJ2-3,.,TRBV24-1,.
SARDRQGGGYT,TRBJ1-2,.,TRBV20-1,few
SADRYLRNQPQH,TRBJ1-5,.,TRBV20-1,.
ASNHCVLSYNEQF,TRBJ2-1,.,TRBV3-1,.
ASSFTGGQEEQY,TRBJ2-7,.,TRBV5-1,.
ASRVTNQPQH,TRBJ1-5,.,TRBV6-6,.
SADRGHNEQF,TRBJ2-1,TRBD1,TRBV20-1,.
ASSQGSGSNSPLH,TRBJ1-6,.,TRBV3-1,.
SADSAQQY,TRBJ2-7,.,TRBV20-1,few
ASSFLIPGELF,TRBJ2-2,.,TRBV7-9,once
SARAIGADTQY,TRBJ2-3,.,TRBV20-1,few
SVVIGTVNTEAF,TRBJ1-1,TRBD1,TRBV29-1,few
ATSRDLGNNQPQH,TRBJ1-5,.,TRBV15,.
ATSRPRTDTQY,TRBJ2-3,.,TRBV15,few
ASSLETGRVYEQY,.,TRBD2,TRBV7-2,.
ASSFLGTESWNYGYT,TRBJ1-2,TRBD1,TRBV28,once
ASSPRTTIYNEQY,TRBJ2-5,.,TRBV5-1,.
ASSLGESLNEKLF,TRBJ1-4,.,TRBV7-7,.
ASSGGYNQPQH,TRBJ1-5,.,TRBV6-5,few
ASSLLQSYYGYT,TRBJ1-2,.,TRBV5-1,few
ASSPYSGGTPASYEQY,TRBJ2-7,TRBD2,TRBV9,few
ASIAAAGVTYNEQF,TRBJ2-1,TRBD2,TRBV27,few
ASSLAALEFNEQF,TRBJ2-1,.,TRBV5-1,.
ASSLSRTRQETQY,TRBJ2-5,.,TRBV27,.
STGRDYGYT,TRBJ1-2,.,TRBV20-1,few
ASRPRVASYEQY,TRBJ2-7,.,TRBV7-2,.
SALRRQGGGNEKLF,TRBJ1-4,.,TRBV20-1,few
ASSLGVVTYEQF,TRBJ2-1,.,TRBV7-9,few
ASSLQSSYGQY,TRBJ2-7,.,TRBV12-3/TRBV12-4,.
ASSTHSGGLAGETQY,.,TRBD2,TRBV2,few
ASSEGVRSTEKLF,TRBJ1-4,.,TRBV6-1,few
ASSLGGALAVGTQY,TRBJ2-5,.,TRBV13,.
ASSDHGAGKVNEQF,TRBJ2-1,.,TRBV25-1,.
ASSMSGQGSNEQY,TRBJ2-5,TRBD1,TRBV5-1,few
ASSSNSNQPQH,TRBJ1-5,.,TRBV7-2,many
ASTPFDRVTEAF,TRBJ1-1,TRBD1,TRBV6-6,.
ASSLTGSWGVEAF,TRBJ1-1,.,TRBV7-9,once
ASSLEAAYNEQY,TRBJ2-5,.,TRBV5-1,few
ASSLDGYRAYEQY,TRBJ2-7,.,TRBV5-1,few
SARTGGHNSPLH,TRBJ1-6,TRBD1,TRBV20-1,few
ASTLRQGSGNQPQH,TRBJ1-5,TRBD1,TRBV2,.
ASSLVVGDTQY,TRBJ2-3,.,TRBV5-1,many
ASRGSSIRGKPQH,TRBJ1-5,.,TRBV7-9,few
ASHSRQGSYEQY,TRBJ2-7,TRBD1,TRBV25-1,.
ASSRRFARQETQY,TRBJ2-5,.,TRBV4-1,.
ASSSGTNNYNEQF,TRBJ2-1,.,TRBV5-1,many
ASSYPDRYFYNEQF,TRBJ2-1,.,TRBV6-2/TRBV6-3,few
ASSQYLTDTQY,TRBJ2-3,.,TRBV3-1,.
ATSEGQSNQPQH,TRBJ1-5,TRBD1,TRBV24-1,few
ASNLLYGRTEAF,TRBJ1-1,.,TRBV28,few
ASSTTGTSTDTQY,TRBJ2-3,.,TRBV9,.
ASSFLGGNERF,TRBJ2-1,TRBD1,TRBV5-1,.
SVEEQF,TRBJ2-1,.,TRBV29-1,.
ASSLDIKAGEEQF,TRBJ2-1,TRBD2,TRBV7-9,.
ASSETGTYYGYT,TRBJ1-2,.,TRBV25-1,.
ASSFGQGAISTDTQY,TRBJ2-3,TRBD1,TRBV12-3/TRBV12-4,.
ASSLVRGTNYGYT,TRBJ1-2,.,TRBV7-2,.